This entry is about one TCR beta chain. This CDR3 spans 13 amino acids. V shed 6 bases and J 8 bases; nucleotides not matched to a gene: 7. The germline V gene has CDR1 MDHEN and CDR2 SYDVKM. This sample is part of a study of T cell changes during pregnancy in multiple sclerosis. The data were produced by immunoSEQ multiplex PCR, yet TCRdb's version contains in-frame clones alone and is incomplete. This sample has over 45,000 clones, with just over 85% found just once. This TCR was recovered from a female donor with multiple sclerosis, enrolled in a pregnancy study. Sequencing was performed on CD4+ T cells from peripheral blood mononuclear cells, taken in the second trimester of pregnancy. The chain combines TRBV28 with TRBJ2-1, with 7 bases aligning to TRBD2. The CDR3 DNA sequence: TGTGCCAGCAGGACCGGGACTACGCATGAGCAGTTCTTC. It encodes CASRTGTTHEQFF.